This TCR beta chain was documented in a study of circulating CD8 cells and anti-PD-1 response in melanoma. Turning to the study itself: Every 2 weeks, patients got 3 mg/kg nivolumab intravenously. Overall study results and limits: Expanded sorted subsets were checked for tumor reactivity using peptides. DNEG was most diverse; TIGIT repertoires were least diverse. Subset repertoires were largely private at M1, with under 8% shared.

Live CD3+CD8+TCRalphabeta+ cells were sorted into four subsets by PD-1 and/or TIGIT. By proportion, this clonotype is large. Its antigen is not identified. TCR libraries were prepared from roughly 15 ng of total RNA with the QIAseq Immune Repertoire TCR panel. TCRdb fed the reads into MiXCR, producing one record per CDR3 protein. The data hold over 300 distinct CDR3 sequences, with roughly 8.4% observed a single time. The CDR3 consists of 15 residues. CDR1 LNHDA and CDR2 SQIVND come from the germline V gene (reference sequence). Trimming took off 3 bases at V and 4 bases at J, with 14 bases between the two ends.

The material sequenced was CD8+ T cells from PBMCs, taken at baseline or after one month of anti-PD-1 therapy (not recorded which). The sequence came from a human donor with melanoma. The chain has TRBV19 and TRBJ2-3, with D possibly being TRBD1 (6 bases). The CDR3 sequence: CASSMSTDSADTQYF. In DNA, the CDR3 is TGTGCCAGTAGTATGTCGACGGACAGTGCAGATACGCAGTATTTT.